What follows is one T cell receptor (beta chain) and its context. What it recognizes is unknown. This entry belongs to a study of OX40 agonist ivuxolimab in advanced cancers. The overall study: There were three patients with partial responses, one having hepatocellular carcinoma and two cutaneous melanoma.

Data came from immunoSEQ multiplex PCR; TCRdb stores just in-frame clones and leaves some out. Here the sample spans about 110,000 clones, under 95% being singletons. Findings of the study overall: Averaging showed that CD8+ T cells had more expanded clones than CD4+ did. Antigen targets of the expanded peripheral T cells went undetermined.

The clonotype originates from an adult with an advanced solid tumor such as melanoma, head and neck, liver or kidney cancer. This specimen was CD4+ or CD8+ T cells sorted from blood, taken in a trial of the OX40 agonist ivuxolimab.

CDR3 sequence reads: CASSRGPVTEAFF. In DNA form, the CDR3 reads TGTGCCAGTAGTAGGGGCCCAGTCACTGAAGCTTTCTTT. This chain uses TRBV19 with TRBJ1-1; a weak D match, TRBD1 (5 bases). Trimming removed 4 bases from V and 4 bases from J, with 10 bases in between. This CDR3 is built from 13 residues. The germline CDR1 and CDR2 sequences are LNHDA and SQIVND (reference sequence). Variable domain in full (rest from reference TRBV19 and TRBJ1-1): DGGITQSPKYLFRKEGQNVTLSCEQNLNHDAMYWYRQDPGQGLRLIYYSQIVNDFQKGDIAEGYSVSREKKESFPLTVTSAQKNPTAFYLCASSRGPVTEAFFGQGTRLTVV.